A selection of T cell receptor beta chains follows, all from one sample in a study of T cells in localized non-small cell lung cancer. The protocol was immunoSEQ multiplex PCR, while the TCRdb copy is restricted to in-frame clones and leaves out a portion. The table records 1,500 to 2,000 clones, roughly 25% of them present only once. This material consisted of lung tumor tissue, taken before any cancer treatment. All receptors derive from a woman aged 35 to 75 with stage II lung adenocarcinoma. The CDR3 runs from the conserved cysteine through the conserved F or W. D genes are given only for firm matches. Clone size is stated in some rows and not others, as once, few, many or a class when expanded.

J gene,D gene,V gene,clone size,CDR3 DNA,CDR3 protein
TRBJ1-1,-,TRBV19,-,TGTGCCAGTAGTATAGTAGGTACGGCGAACACTGAAGCTTTCTTT,CASSIVGTANTEAFF
TRBJ1-2,-,TRBV19,-,TGTGCCAGTCCCGGGCCTTTCTATGGCTACACCTTC,CASPGPFYGYTF
TRBJ2-2,TRBD2,TRBV29-1,-,TGCAGCGTTGAAGGACTAGCGGGTTCACTGGGCACCGGGGAGCTGTTTTTT,CSVEGLAGSLGTGELFF
TRBJ2-2,-,TRBV19,-,TGTGCCAGTAGTATAGAGAATTCCGGGGAGCTGTTTTTT,CASSIENSGELFF
TRBJ1-3,-,TRBV6-8,-,TGTGCCAGCAGTTACCGTCGGGCAGGCGTCTCTGGAAACACCATATATTTT,CASSYRRAGVSGNTIYF
TRBJ2-1,TRBD2,TRBV5-1,-,TGCGCCAGCAGCTTGGAGGGAGGGAGTGACAATGAGCAGTTCTTC,CASSLEGGSDNEQFF
TRBJ1-3,-,TRBV7-5,-,TGTGCCAGCAGCTTGGAGGTTTTTATAAACACCATATATTTT,CASSLEVFINTIYF
TRBJ1-1,-,TRBV9,medium-sized,TGTGCCAGCAGCGTACAGAGAAACACTGAAGCTTTCTTT,CASSVQRNTEAFF
TRBJ1-4,-,TRBV6-8,few,TGTGCCAGCATCCGCTCTGGAGCAACTAATGAAAAACTGTTTTTT,CASIRSGATNEKLFF
TRBJ1-1,-,TRBV6-8,-,TGTGCCAGCAGTTATACTAGGGCCTGGGGTGAAGCTTTCTTT,CASSYTRAWGEAFF
TRBJ2-3,TRBD2,TRBV6-8,few,TGTGCCAGCAGTAGCGGGGGGGCCAAAGATACGCAGTATTTT,CASSSGGAKDTQYF